This entry lists 26 T cell receptor beta chains sequenced from one sample in a study of T cells and copy number aberrations in small-cell lung cancer. Clones were read by immunoSEQ multiplex PCR, and TCRdb kept only the in-frame ones, dropping some. The sample lists around 6,500 clones, approximately 76% occurring once. The sample consisted of tumor tissue. The source is a man in his forties or fifties with small cell lung cancer.

This chain connects TRBV7-2 to TRBJ1-5; tentatively, D is TRBD1 (5 bases). Germline V gene data show CDR1 as SGHTA and CDR2 as FQGNSA. V was cut by 1 base and J by 15 bases, with 19 bases left in between. The CDR3 totals 14 residues. Written as DNA, the CDR3 is TGTGCCAGCAGCTTAGACCCGATCGGGGCCCTTATGCATTTT. It specifies CASSLDPIGALMHF.

The rearrangement uses TRBV2 and TRBJ2-7; no reliable D call. The CDR3 contains 11 residues. Trimming removed 2 bases at V and 7 bases at J, with 6 bases between. Germline V gives CDR1 SNHLY, CDR2 FYNNEI. This CDR3 is CASSEYGEQYF. CDR3 nucleotides: TGTGCCAGCAGTGAATATGGTGAGCAGTACTTC.

The rearrangement uses TRBV30 and TRBJ1-5; unclear D gene. V was clipped by 4 bases and J by 5 bases, with 12 bases between them. The CDR3 runs to 13 residues. Germline CDR1 reads GTSNPN; CDR2 reads SVGIG (reference sequence). CDR3 residues: CAWTVGGHQPQHF. The CDR3 DNA sequence: TGTGCCTGGACGGTGGGTGGACATCAGCCCCAGCATTTT.

The sample holds a few counts of this clone. The chain uses TRBV28 and TRBJ1-1; a possible D gene is TRBD1 (6 bases). V lost 5 bases and J 7 bases, leaving 11 bases between the germline ends. The CDR3 consists of 12 residues. The germline CDR1 and CDR2 sequences are MDHEN and SYDVKM. The CDR3 nucleotides read TGTGCCAGCAGTGTCGGACAGATTGAAGCTTTCTTT. Encoded protein: CASSVGQIEAFF.

The V and J genes are TRBV7-9 and TRBJ1-2; 7 nucleotides line up with TRBD1. The CDR3 is made up of 13 amino acids. J gave up 4 bases and V 6 bases, and 5 bases lay outside the gene matches. Germline V lookup: CDR1 SEHNR, CDR2 FQNEAQ (reference sequence). CDR3 nucleotides: TGTGCCAGCAGTAGACAGGGTGCCTATGGCTACACCTTC. Protein: CASSRQGAYGYTF.

This clone has a handful of counts. CDR3 region: CASSPSVGELFF. CDR3 in DNA: TGCGCCAGCAGCCCCAGCGTCGGGGAGCTGTTTTTT. V is TRBV4-1 and J is TRBJ2-2, with no clear D. V was trimmed by 4 bases and J by 7 bases, leaving 7 bases between them. Germline values: CDR1 MGHRA, CDR2 YSYEKL. The CDR3 is made up of 12 amino acids.

The table lists this clone with a few counts. The V call is TRBV29-1, the J call TRBJ2-1; 10 bases line up with TRBD2. The germline gives CDR1 SQVTM, CDR2 ANQGSEA. V lost 3 bases, J lost 5 bases, and 7 bases stayed unmatched. This CDR3 spans 15 amino acids. CDR3 nucleotides: TGCAGCGTTGAGGGCCTAGCGGGAGAGGACAATGAGCAGTTCTTC. Its translation: CSVEGLAGEDNEQFF.

The gene calls are TRBV7-3 and TRBJ1-1, with D possibly matching TRBD1 (6 bases). Trimming cost V 0 bases and J 4 bases, with 12 bases left between them. CDR3 length: 15 amino acids. Germline V gene lookup returns CDR1 SGHTA and CDR2 FQGTGA. CDR3 loop: CASSLTGGAGTEAFF. The CDR3 DNA reads as TGTGCCAGCAGCTTAACCGGGGGGGCGGGCACTGAAGCTTTCTTT.

CDR3 sequence: CASSLTARYGKRADEQFF. The CDR3 DNA reads TGTGCCAGCAGTTTAACGGCAAGATACGGGAAGAGGGCCGATGAGCAGTTCTTC. The chain is built from TRBV27 and TRBJ2-1, with D tentatively TRBD2 (5 bases). Trimming pared 2 bases from V and 8 bases from J, leaving 25 bases between. Germline V CDR1 and CDR2: MNHEY, SMNVEV (reference sequence). This CDR3 has 18 amino acids.

The chain is built from TRBV23-1 and TRBJ2-1; D call uncertain. TRBV23-1 qualifies as an ORF whose function is uncertain. V was clipped by 1 base and J by 7 bases, with 8 bases between them. CDR3 length equals 13 residues. The CDR3: CASSQLTANEQFF. For the CDR3, the DNA is TGCGCCAGCAGTCAATTAACAGCGAATGAGCAGTTCTTC.

The CDR3 DNA sequence: TGTGCCAGCAGTAGACTAGCCGACACCGGGGAGCTGTTTTTT. Translated: CASSRLADTGELFF. This chain connects TRBV6-4 to TRBJ2-2; TRBD2 matches 7 bases. The trim removed 5 bases at V and 3 bases at J, leaving 3 bases unmatched. This CDR3 is 14 amino acids long. Germline assignment: CDR1 MRHNA and CDR2 SNTAGT.

This chain uses TRBV6-6 with TRBJ2-7; D unresolved. Germline V CDR1 and CDR2: MNHNY, SVGAGI (reference sequence). Trimming cost V 2 bases and J 5 bases, with 4 bases left between them. This CDR3 is 11 amino acids long. The CDR3 sequence: CASSYRDEQYF. Here the CDR3 DNA reads TGTGCCAGCAGTTACCGTGACGAGCAGTACTTC.

To note about this clone: Its ends do not fully match the called genes, so a read error is possible. Here the CDR3 reads CASSVGGSKYNKQFF. The CDR3 bases are TGCGCCAGCAGCGTTGGAGGTAGCAAATACAATAAGCAGTTCTTC. The V and J genes are TRBV5-1 and TRBJ2-1; TRBD2 is a possible D gene (5 bases). The germline CDR1 and CDR2 sequences are SGHRS and YFSETQ. This CDR3 is 15 amino acids long.

The chain couples TRBV29-1 to TRBJ2-7; perhaps TRBD2 as D (5 bases). V lost 6 bases to trimming and J lost 2 bases, with 20 bases between them. Germline CDR1 reads SQVTM; CDR2 reads ANQGSEA. This CDR3 region has 15 residues. DNA of the CDR3: TGCAGCGTAGGCCGGGGTATGCCAAAACCCTACGAGCAGTACTTC. It encodes CSVGRGMPKPYEQYF.

The chain couples TRBV21-1 to TRBJ1-1. TRBV21-1 is a listed pseudogene. The CDR3 sequence is 18 residues long. The CDR3 nucleotides read TGTGCCAGCACCCCTTTAGCGCCGGGTGGGTGGACGAACACTGAAGCTTTCTTT. Translation: CASTPLAPGGWTNTEAFF.

The chain combines TRBV5-1 with TRBJ2-1; weak D call: TRBD1 (6 bases). CDR1 is SGHRS, CDR2 YFSETQ, per germline. The CDR3 covers 13 residues. V was shortened by 3 bases and J by 5 bases, with 9 bases between the two germline ends. The CDR3, as DNA: TGCGCCAGCAGCTGGACAGTCGACAATGAGCAGTTCTTC. Translating gives CASSWTVDNEQFF.

This clone was detected once. The genes are TRBV7-3 and TRBJ2-1, with 8 bases lining up with TRBD1. Germline V gene lookup returns CDR1 SGHTA and CDR2 FQGTGA. The CDR3 covers 15 residues. Trimming cost V 2 bases and J 7 bases; bases outside gene matches: 7. The CDR3 DNA reads TGTGCCAGCAGCTTAGACAGGGGTTCGTTTAATGAGCAGTTCTTC. Amino acids: CASSLDRGSFNEQFF.

The genes are TRBV5-6 and TRBJ2-1; 8 bases fit TRBD2. The CDR3 is made up of 16 amino acids. The J segment lost 4 bases and the V segment lost 4 bases, leaving 10 bases of the junction unmatched. Germline-derived CDR1 and CDR2 are SGHDT and YYEEEE. CDR3: CASSHKAGVSYNEQFF. CDR3 coding DNA: TGTGCCAGCAGCCACAAAGCGGGAGTTTCGTACAATGAGCAGTTCTTC.

The V call is TRBV7-9, the J call TRBJ1-1; TRBD1 might be the D (5 bases). The V and J ends lost 5 bases and 11 bases respectively, with 15 bases between them. This CDR3 has 12 residues. Germline CDR1 reads SEHNR; CDR2 reads FQNEAQ (reference sequence). The CDR3: CASSVGVEAAFF. CDR3 nucleotides: TGTGCCAGCAGCGTAGGGGTGGAGGCGGCTTTCTTT.

CDR3 DNA: TGTGCCAGCAGCCCACACACCTCTGGAAACACCATATATTTT. It encodes CASSPHTSGNTIYF. V usage is TRBV11-1 and J usage is TRBJ1-3; D call uncertain. The V gene's germline CDR1 is SGHAT and CDR2 FQDESV (reference sequence). This CDR3 has 14 amino acids. Deletions cut 5 bases from V and 0 bases from J, with 8 bases between.

The rearrangement joins TRBV7-9 to TRBJ1-2; D is possibly TRBD1 (6 bases). CDR3 size: 16 residues. Germline CDR1 is SEHNR and CDR2 is FQNEAQ (reference sequence). Trimming cost V 5 bases and J 6 bases, with 22 bases left between them. The CDR3 here is CASSTTLGGGSNGYTF. In DNA, the CDR3 is TGTGCCAGCAGCACGACCCTAGGGGGGGGCTCCAATGGCTACACCTTC.

This chain connects TRBV5-5 to TRBJ2-6; the match to TRBD1 covers 9 bases. The CDR3 loop spans 18 amino acids. Per the germline V gene, CDR1 is SGHKS and CDR2 is YYEKEE (reference sequence). Unmatched junction bases numbered 8, after V lost 4 bases and J lost 0 bases. The DNA for the CDR3 is TGTGCCAGCAGCCCCCGGGACAGGGTGTTCTCTGGGGCCAACGTCCTGACTTTC. Encoded protein: CASSPRDRVFSGANVLTF.

The J gene is TRBJ2-3, the V gene TRBV7-9; 8 nucleotides align to TRBD2. The V and J ends lost 3 bases and 1 base, in that order; junction bases with no gene match: 3. CDR3 length: 15 residues. The germline V gene has CDR1 SEHNR and CDR2 FQNEAQ (reference sequence). CDR3: CASSFPTSGTDTQYF. The CDR3 DNA reads TGTGCCAGCAGCTTCCCGACTAGCGGCACAGATACGCAGTATTTT.

This clone was detected a few times. This sequence joins TRBV28 and TRBJ2-2; D may be TRBD1 or TRBD2 (5 bases each). The CDR3 extends over 17 amino acids. The germline CDR1 and CDR2 sequences are MDHEN and SYDVKM. Trimming stripped 3 bases from V and 6 bases from J, with 20 bases between. The CDR3: CASSLPGSSFDPGELFF. CDR3 in DNA: TGTGCCAGCAGTTTGCCAGGGAGCTCCTTCGACCCCGGGGAGCTGTTTTTT.

J is TRBJ2-7 and V is TRBV4-1, with 10 positions matching TRBD2. The CDR3 runs 15 residues. Germline loops: CDR1 MGHRA, CDR2 YSYEKL. V trimming: 0 bases; J trimming: 4 bases; junction bases outside the gene matches: 3. The CDR3 nucleotides are TGCGCCAGCAGCCAAGATACTAGCGGGGTTTACGAGCAGTACTTC. It codes for CASSQDTSGVYEQYF.

The J gene is TRBJ2-2, the V gene TRBV9; no reliable D call. Germline assignment: CDR1 SGDLS and CDR2 YYNGEE. Trimming stripped 2 bases from V and 0 bases from J, with 11 bases between. This CDR3 is built from 16 residues. This CDR3 is CASSVSGEANTGELFF. CDR3 sequence (DNA): TGTGCCAGCAGCGTTTCTGGGGAAGCGAACACCGGGGAGCTGTTTTTT.